Below are 6 T cell receptor beta chains sequenced from a single sample in a study of early stage breast cancer tumors. Here immunoSEQ multiplex PCR was the method, and the copy in TCRdb shows in-frame clones only, minus some. The table has approximately 48,000 clones, 80% to 95% seen once; the top ten hold 5%. The material sequenced was blood. The receptors shown here come from a person between 65 and 80 years old with breast cancer.

The chain is built from TRBV11-2 and TRBJ1-5; D gene unclear. CDR3 length: 14 amino acids. V was clipped by 0 bases and J by 6 bases, with 9 bases between them. The germline V gene encodes CDR1 SGHAT and CDR2 FQNNGV. The DNA for the CDR3 is TGTGCCAGCAGCTTAGAGAGGGTTTCTCAGCCCCAGCATTTT. It yields the protein CASSLERVSQPQHF.

The genes are TRBV11-2 and TRBJ2-1; D might be TRBD1 (7 bases). CDR3 length: 16 residues. V lost 2 bases, J lost 0 bases, and 11 bases lay in between. Germline CDR1 and CDR2: SGHAT and FQNNGV. The CDR3 region has the DNA TGTGCCAGCAGCTTACGGCGGGACAGCTCCTACAATGAGCAGTTCTTC. It is translated as CASSLRRDSSYNEQFF.

V and J are TRBV7-6 and TRBJ2-2; perhaps TRBD2 as D (7 bases). V was shortened by 5 bases and J by 1 base, with 14 bases between the two germline ends. The CDR3 is 16 residues long. Germline values: CDR1 SGHVS, CDR2 FNYEAQ. CDR3 nucleotides: TGTGCCAGCAGCCCGGAGGGGGGGCGGAACACCGGGGAGCTGTTTTTT. It yields the protein CASSPEGGRNTGELFF.

The gene calls are TRBV5-1 and TRBJ1-4, with D possibly matching TRBD1 (5 bases). CDR3 length equals 15 residues. Trimming removed 0 bases at V and 4 bases at J, with 10 bases between. CDR1 is SGHRS and CDR2 is YFSETQ in the germline V gene. CDR3 sequence: CASSLEGAGNEKLFF. The CDR3 nucleotides read TGCGCCAGCAGCTTGGAAGGGGCCGGTAATGAAAAACTGTTTTTT.

The gene calls are TRBV27 and TRBJ1-4; 9 bases fit TRBD1. J lost 8 bases, V lost 7 bases, and 11 bases had no gene match. The germline V gene has CDR1 MNHEY and CDR2 SMNVEV (reference sequence). This CDR3 spans 15 amino acids. The CDR3 here is CASIGEDRGPEKLFF. DNA for the CDR3: TGTGCCAGCATCGGGGAGGACAGGGGACCCGAAAAACTGTTTTTT. Together with reference TRBV27 and TRBJ1-4, the CDR3 gives the full variable domain: EAQVTQNPRYLITVTGKKLTVTCSQNMNHEYMSWYRQDPGLGLRQIYYSMNVEVTDKGDVPEGYKVSRKEKRNFPLILESPSPNQTSLYFCASIGEDRGPEKLFFGSGTQLSVL.

The gene calls are TRBV28 and TRBJ1-2; D is possibly TRBD1 (6 bases). Germline CDR1 and CDR2: MDHEN and SYDVKM. This CDR3 contains 15 residues. V was cut by 0 bases and J by 2 bases, with 10 bases left in between. CDR3: CASSLWDSNNYGYTF. The CDR3 DNA is TGTGCCAGCAGTTTATGGGACAGTAACAACTATGGCTACACCTTC.